This T cell receptor (beta chain) emerged from a study of blood T cells in healthy people across ages. Background on the study: About one barcoded beta molecule was captured per two T cells (by template switching). General study findings and limits: Getting older went along with TCR beta diversity per million T cells dropping roughly linearly. Estimated diversity across one million T cells was deemed an underestimate.

Germline CDR1 is SGHKS and CDR2 is YYEKEE (reference sequence). CDR3 length equals 21 residues. The ends lost 3 bases at V and 0 bases at J; junction bases unmatched: 18. It was with a sample-barcoded 5' primer and a J-beta primer mix that a second PCR of roughly 7 to 11 cycles was run. Tags on each cDNA molecule came from a template-switch adaptor with 12 random nucleotides. TCRdb reprocessed the 5' RACE reads via MiXCR and lists one record per CDR3 protein. The sample includes about 1,500,000 distinct CDR3 sequences, roughly 30% seen only once; the top ten take roughly 8%. There are a few counts of this clonotype. Antigen: not known.

Sequencing was done on a sample of blood. This chain connects TRBV5-5 to TRBJ2-1, with 10 bases lining up with TRBD1. This clonotype was sampled from a woman aged 30 to 39 in good health. The DNA for the CDR3 is TGTGCCAGCAGCTGGAGCGAACCGGGACAGGGGCTCGGTAGCTCCTACAATGAGCAGTTCTTC. It specifies CASSWSEPGQGLGSSYNEQFF. The variable domain in full, with the rest retrieved from reference TRBV5-5 and TRBJ2-1, is DAGVTQSPTHLIKTRGQQVTLRCSPISGHKSVSWYQQVLGQGPQFIFQYYEKEERGRGNFPDRFSARQFPNYSSELNVNALLLGDSALYLCASSWSEPGQGLGSSYNEQFFGPGTRLTVL.